What follows describes a single T cell receptor (beta chain). Vbeta (60) and Jbeta (13) primers were used in the PCR. Sequencing used immunoSEQ multiplex PCR; TCRdb keeps in-frame clones, though not all of them. The data show about 150,000 clones, around 80% seen once. Whereas donors were nominally healthy upon sampling, unrecorded immune exposures were probable. The sample belongs to a study of cytomegalovirus exposure and HLA in healthy donors. Material for sequencing was PBMCs. This sequence was found in a man between 18 and 35 years old in good health and CMV-seropositive.

The CDR3 DNA follows: TGCAGCGTAACTACCGGGACAGCAAACTATGGCTACACCTTC. This encodes CSVTTGTANYGYTF. The rearrangement joins TRBV29-1 to TRBJ1-2, with TRBD1 identical over 7 bases. V lost 6 bases to trimming and J lost 2 bases; unmatched junction nucleotides: 9. CDR1 and CDR2 from the germline V gene are SQVTM and ANQGSEA. CDR3 length: 14 amino acids.